The entry that follows covers one T cell receptor beta chain sequence. In the study's own analysis: Scientists estimated how many nucleated cells there were by amplifying reference gene primers. Libraries were prepared by immunoSEQ multiplex PCR; TCRdb keeps only in-frame clonotypes and omits some of them. From that table come the V and J calls and clone size; the DNA was used to work out D and trimming. The table lists about 140,000 clones, over 75% of them singletons. These data come from a study of blood T cell repertoires in COVID-19. Study as a whole: Some COVID-19 samples were acute and others convalescent; all came from the United States, Italy and Spain. The cDNA or gDNA used as material had been derived from T cells, B-cell-depleted T cells, or PBMCs.

Sequencing was performed on peripheral blood. The TCR comes from a human donor in a cohort sampled during active COVID-19.

The CDR3 DNA reads as TGTGCCAGCAGGCCCGCAGGGGGAAACACCATATATTTT. Protein product: CASRPAGGNTIYF. The chain has TRBV7-9 and TRBJ1-3, with D possibly TRBD1 on 5 matching bases. The CDR3 is made up of 13 amino acids. V lost 6 bases, J lost 4 bases, and 10 bases lay in between. The V gene's germline CDR1 is SEHNR and CDR2 FQNEAQ (reference sequence).